The 3 T cell receptor beta chains listed next were all sequenced from one sample in a study of cytomegalovirus exposure and HLA in healthy donors. PCR amplification relied on 60 Vbeta primers (plus 13 Jbeta primers). The data were produced by immunoSEQ multiplex PCR, yet TCRdb's version contains in-frame clones alone and is incomplete. The sample lists some 130,000 clones; around 80% were seen once. The specimen was PBMCs. These receptors originate from a man aged 40-49 years in good health and CMV-seropositive.

The chain joins TRBV11-2 to TRBJ2-7; 7 nucleotides align to TRBD1. The CDR3 consists of 15 residues. Trimming cost V 1 base and J 2 bases; bases outside gene matches: 5. In germline, CDR1 is SGHAT, CDR2 FQNNGV. CDR3: CASSLGRGSPYEQYF. The CDR3 DNA reads as TGTGCCAGCAGCTTAGGCAGGGGGTCTCCCTACGAGCAGTACTTC. Complete variable domain (other parts from reference TRBV11-2 and TRBJ2-7): EAGVAQSPRYKIIEKRQSVAFWCNPISGHATLYWYQQILGQGPKLLIQFQNNGVVDDSQLPKDRFSAERLKGVDSTLKIQPAKLEDSAVYLCASSLGRGSPYEQYFGPGTRLTVT.

This clone was seen once. This chain links TRBV14 with TRBJ2-7; 7 bases line up with TRBD2. Germline CDR1 and CDR2: SGHDN and FVKESK. This CDR3 spans 14 amino acids. The trim removed 4 bases at V and 3 bases at J, leaving 6 bases unmatched. The CDR3 loop reads CASSLSSGNYEQYF. CDR3 in DNA: TGTGCCAGCAGCCTGTCTAGCGGCAACTACGAGCAGTACTTC.

The chain has TRBV2 and TRBJ2-3; TRBD1 might be the D (6 bases). This CDR3 has 14 residues. Trimming took off 5 bases at V and 5 bases at J, with 14 bases between the two ends. CDR1 SNHLY and CDR2 FYNNEI come from the germline V gene. The DNA for the CDR3 is TGTGCCAGCAGTTATTACAGGGTTGGAGATACGCAGTATTTT. This translates into CASSYYRVGDTQYF.